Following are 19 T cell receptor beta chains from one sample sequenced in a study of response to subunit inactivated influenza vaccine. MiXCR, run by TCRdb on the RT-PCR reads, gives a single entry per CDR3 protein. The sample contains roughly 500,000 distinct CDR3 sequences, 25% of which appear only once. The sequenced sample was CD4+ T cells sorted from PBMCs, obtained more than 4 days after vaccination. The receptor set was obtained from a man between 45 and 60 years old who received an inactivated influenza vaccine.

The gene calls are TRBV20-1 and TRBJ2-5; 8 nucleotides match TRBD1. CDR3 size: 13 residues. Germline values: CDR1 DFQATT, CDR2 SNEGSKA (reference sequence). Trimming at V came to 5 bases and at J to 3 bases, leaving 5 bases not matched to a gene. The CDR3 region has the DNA TGCAGTGCTGCGGACAGGGTAAAAGAGACCCAGTACTTC. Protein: CSAADRVKETQYF.

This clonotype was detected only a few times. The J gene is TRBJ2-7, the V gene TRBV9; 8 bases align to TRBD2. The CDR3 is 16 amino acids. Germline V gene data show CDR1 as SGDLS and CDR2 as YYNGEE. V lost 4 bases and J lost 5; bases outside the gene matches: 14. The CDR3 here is CASSPSRGGRDHEQYF. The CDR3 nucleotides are TGTGCCAGCAGCCCAAGTCGGGGGGGGCGAGATCACGAGCAGTACTTC.

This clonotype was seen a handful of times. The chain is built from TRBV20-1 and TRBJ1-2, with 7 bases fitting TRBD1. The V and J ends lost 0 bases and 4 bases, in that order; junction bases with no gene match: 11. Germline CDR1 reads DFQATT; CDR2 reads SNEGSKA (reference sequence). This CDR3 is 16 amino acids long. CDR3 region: CSARDHLQGRSYGYTF. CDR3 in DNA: TGCAGTGCTAGAGACCACCTACAGGGGAGGAGCTATGGCTACACCTTC.

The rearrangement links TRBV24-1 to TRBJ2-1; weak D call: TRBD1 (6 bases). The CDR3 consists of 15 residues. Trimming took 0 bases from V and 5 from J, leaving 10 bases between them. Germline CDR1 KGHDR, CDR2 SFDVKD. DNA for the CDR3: TGTGCCACCAGTGATTTGTCAGGGGTAAACAATGAGCAGTTCTTC. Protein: CATSDLSGVNNEQFF.

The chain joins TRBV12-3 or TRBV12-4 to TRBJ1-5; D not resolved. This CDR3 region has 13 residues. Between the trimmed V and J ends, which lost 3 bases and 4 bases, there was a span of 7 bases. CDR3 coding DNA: TGTGCCAGCAGTTTTACAGAGAATCAGCCCCAGCATTTT. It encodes CASSFTENQPQHF.

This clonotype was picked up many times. In DNA, the CDR3 is TGCGCCAGCAGCTTGGCCCAGGGGACCGGGGAGCTGTTTTTT. It yields the protein CASSLAQGTGELFF. This chain uses TRBV5-1 with TRBJ2-2; D might be TRBD1 (6 bases). V shed 0 bases and J shed 5 bases, with 8 bases lying between them. From germline, CDR1 is SGHRS and CDR2 YFSETQ. The CDR3 has 14 residues.

The CDR3 loop is CASTPPAGANVLTF. The CDR3 DNA reads TGTGCCAGCACCCCACCGGCTGGGGCCAACGTCCTGACTTTC. The J gene is TRBJ2-6, the V gene TRBV7-9; unclear D gene. This CDR3 spans 14 amino acids. Trimming pared 7 bases from V and 2 bases from J, leaving 9 bases between. CDR1 and CDR2 (germline): SEHNR, FQNEAQ (reference sequence).

This CDR3 reads CASSLLQGGGGEQYF. The DNA for the CDR3 is TGTGCCAGCAGCTTATTACAGGGAGGCGGTGGCGAGCAGTACTTC. V gene TRBV7-9 combines with J gene TRBJ2-7, with D perhaps TRBD1 or TRBD2 (6 bases each). The CDR3 contains 15 residues. V was pared by 2 bases and J by 6 bases, with 17 bases between. Per germline, CDR1 SEHNR and CDR2 FQNEAQ (reference sequence).

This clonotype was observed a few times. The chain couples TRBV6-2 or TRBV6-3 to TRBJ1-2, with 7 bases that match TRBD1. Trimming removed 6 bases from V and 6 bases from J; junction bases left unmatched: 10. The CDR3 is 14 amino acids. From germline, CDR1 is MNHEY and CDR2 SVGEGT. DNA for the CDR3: TGTGCCAGCAGCCGGGGACAGACGTTCGATGGCTACACCTTC. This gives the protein CASSRGQTFDGYTF.

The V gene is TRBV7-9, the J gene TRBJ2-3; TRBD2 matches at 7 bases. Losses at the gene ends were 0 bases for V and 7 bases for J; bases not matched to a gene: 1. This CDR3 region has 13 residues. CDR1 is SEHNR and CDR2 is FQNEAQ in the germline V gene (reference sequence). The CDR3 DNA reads TGTGCCAGCAGCTTAGCGGGAGGGAATACGCAGTATTTT. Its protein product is CASSLAGGNTQYF.

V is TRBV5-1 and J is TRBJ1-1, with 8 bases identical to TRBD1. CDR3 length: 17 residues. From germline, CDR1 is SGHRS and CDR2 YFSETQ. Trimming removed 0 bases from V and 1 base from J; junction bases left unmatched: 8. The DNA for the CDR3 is TGCGCCAGCAGCTTGGCGGTTAGAGACAGGGGGAACACTGAAGCTTTCTTT. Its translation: CASSLAVRDRGNTEAFF. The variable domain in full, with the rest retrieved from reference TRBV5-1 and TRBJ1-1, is KAGVTQTPRYLIKTRGQQVTLSCSPISGHRSVSWYQQTPGQGLQFLFEYFSETQRNKGNFPGRFSGRQFSNSRSEMNVSTLELGDSALYLCASSLAVRDRGNTEAFFGQGTRLTVV.

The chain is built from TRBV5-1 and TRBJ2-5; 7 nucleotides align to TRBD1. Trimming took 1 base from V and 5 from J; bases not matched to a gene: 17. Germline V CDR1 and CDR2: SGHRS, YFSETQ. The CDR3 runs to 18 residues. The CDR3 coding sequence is TGCGCCAGCAGCTTGATCCCCCAGAGGCAGGGGGAGAGGGAGACCCAGTACTTC. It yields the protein CASSLIPQRQGERETQYF. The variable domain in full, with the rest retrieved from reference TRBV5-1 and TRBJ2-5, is KAGVTQTPRYLIKTRGQQVTLSCSPISGHRSVSWYQQTPGQGLQFLFEYFSETQRNKGNFPGRFSGRQFSNSRSEMNVSTLELGDSALYLCASSLIPQRQGERETQYFGPGTRLLVL.

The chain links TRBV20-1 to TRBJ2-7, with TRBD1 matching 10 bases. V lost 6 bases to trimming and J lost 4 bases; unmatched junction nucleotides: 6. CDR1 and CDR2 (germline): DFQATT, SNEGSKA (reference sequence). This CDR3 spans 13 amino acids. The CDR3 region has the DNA TGCAGTGCCACGGGACAGGGGATATACGAGCAGTACTTC. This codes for CSATGQGIYEQYF.

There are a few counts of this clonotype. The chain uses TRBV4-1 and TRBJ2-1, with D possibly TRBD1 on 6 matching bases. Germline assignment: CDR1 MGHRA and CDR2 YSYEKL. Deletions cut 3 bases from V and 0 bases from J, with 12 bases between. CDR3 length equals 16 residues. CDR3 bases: TGCGCCAGCAGCCAGGAATGGACAGTCTCCTACAATGAGCAGTTCTTC. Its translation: CASSQEWTVSYNEQFF.

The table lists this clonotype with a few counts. CDR3 in DNA: TGCAGTGCTATAATGCGGACAGGGGCAAATTCACCCCTCCACTTT. Residues: CSAIMRTGANSPLHF. This chain connects TRBV20-1 to TRBJ1-6; 9 nucleotides align to TRBD1. CDR1 is DFQATT, CDR2 SNEGSKA, per germline (reference sequence). This CDR3 region has 15 residues. Unmatched junction bases numbered 8, after V lost 4 bases and J lost 7 bases.

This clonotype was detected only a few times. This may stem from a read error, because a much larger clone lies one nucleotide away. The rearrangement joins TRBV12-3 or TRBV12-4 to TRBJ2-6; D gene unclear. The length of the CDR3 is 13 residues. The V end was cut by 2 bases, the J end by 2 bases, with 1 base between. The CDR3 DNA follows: TGTGCCAGCAGTTTACCTGGGGCCAACGTCCTGACTTTC. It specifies CASSLPGANVLTF.

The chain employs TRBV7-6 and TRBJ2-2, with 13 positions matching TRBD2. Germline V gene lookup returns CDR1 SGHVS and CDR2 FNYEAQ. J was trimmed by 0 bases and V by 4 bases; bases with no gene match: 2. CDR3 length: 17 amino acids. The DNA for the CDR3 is TGTGCCAGCAGCTACACTAGCGGGGGGGCGAACACCGGGGAGCTGTTTTTT. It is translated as CASSYTSGGANTGELFF.

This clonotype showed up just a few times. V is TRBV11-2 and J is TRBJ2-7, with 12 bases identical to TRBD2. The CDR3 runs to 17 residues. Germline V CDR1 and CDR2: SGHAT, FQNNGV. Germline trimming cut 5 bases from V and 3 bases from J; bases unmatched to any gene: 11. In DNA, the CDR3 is TGTGCCAGCAGCAACGGACTAGCGGGAATTAGGGGCTACGAGCAGTACTTC. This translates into CASSNGLAGIRGYEQYF.

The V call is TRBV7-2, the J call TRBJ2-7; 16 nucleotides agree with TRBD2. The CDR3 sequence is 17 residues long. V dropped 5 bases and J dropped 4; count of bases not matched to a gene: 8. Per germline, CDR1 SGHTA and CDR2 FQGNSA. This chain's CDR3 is CASSGGTSGRARYEQYF. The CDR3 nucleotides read TGTGCCAGCAGCGGGGGGACTAGCGGGAGGGCCAGGTACGAGCAGTACTTC.